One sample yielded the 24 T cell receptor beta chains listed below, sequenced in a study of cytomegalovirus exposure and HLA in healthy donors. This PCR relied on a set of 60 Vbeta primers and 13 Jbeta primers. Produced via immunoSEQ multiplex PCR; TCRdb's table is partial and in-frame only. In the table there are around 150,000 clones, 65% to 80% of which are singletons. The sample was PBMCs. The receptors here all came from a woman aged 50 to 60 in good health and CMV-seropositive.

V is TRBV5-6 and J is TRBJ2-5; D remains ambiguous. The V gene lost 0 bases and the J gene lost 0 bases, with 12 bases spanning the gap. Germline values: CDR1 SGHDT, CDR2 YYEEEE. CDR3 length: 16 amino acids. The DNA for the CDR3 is TGTGCCAGCAGCTTGGGTCGGAGACCCTACCAAGAGACCCAGTACTTC. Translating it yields CASSLGRRPYQETQYF.

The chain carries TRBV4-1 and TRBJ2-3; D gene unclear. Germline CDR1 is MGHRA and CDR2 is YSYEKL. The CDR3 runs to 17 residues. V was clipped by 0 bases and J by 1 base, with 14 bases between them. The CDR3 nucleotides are TGCGCCAGCAGCCAAGATCATGGCGGATGGGGCACAGATACGCAGTATTTT. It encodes CASSQDHGGWGTDTQYF.

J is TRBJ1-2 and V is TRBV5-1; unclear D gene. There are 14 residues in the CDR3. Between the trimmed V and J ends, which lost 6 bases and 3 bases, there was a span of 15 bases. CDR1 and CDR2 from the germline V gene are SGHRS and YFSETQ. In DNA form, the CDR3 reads TGCGCCAGCACCCCCGATACCGGGGACTATGGCTACACCTTC. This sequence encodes CASTPDTGDYGYTF.

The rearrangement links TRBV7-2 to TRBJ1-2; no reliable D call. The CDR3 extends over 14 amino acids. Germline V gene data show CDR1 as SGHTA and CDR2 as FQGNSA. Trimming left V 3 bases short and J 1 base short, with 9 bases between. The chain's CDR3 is CASSLIESNYGYTF. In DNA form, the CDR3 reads TGTGCCAGCAGCTTGATTGAGAGTAACTATGGCTACACCTTC.

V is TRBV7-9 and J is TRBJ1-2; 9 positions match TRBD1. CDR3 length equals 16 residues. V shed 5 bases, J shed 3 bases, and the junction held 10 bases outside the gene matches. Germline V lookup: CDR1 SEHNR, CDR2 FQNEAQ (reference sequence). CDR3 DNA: TGTGCCAGCAGCCCCTCGGACAGGGGCCCCGACTATGGCTACACCTTC. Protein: CASSPSDRGPDYGYTF.

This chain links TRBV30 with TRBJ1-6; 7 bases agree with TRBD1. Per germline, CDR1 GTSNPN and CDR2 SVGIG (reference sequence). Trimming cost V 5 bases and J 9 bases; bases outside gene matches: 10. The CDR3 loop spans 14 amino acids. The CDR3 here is CAWGLTGTASPLHF. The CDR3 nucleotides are TGTGCCTGGGGTCTGACAGGGACGGCTTCACCCCTCCACTTT.

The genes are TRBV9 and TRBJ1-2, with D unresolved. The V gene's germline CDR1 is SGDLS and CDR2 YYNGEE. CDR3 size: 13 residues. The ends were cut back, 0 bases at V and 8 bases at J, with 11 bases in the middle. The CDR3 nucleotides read TGTGCCAGCAGCGTAGCAGTCAGTGGCGGCTACACCTTC. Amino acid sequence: CASSVAVSGGYTF. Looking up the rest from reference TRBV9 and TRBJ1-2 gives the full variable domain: DSGVTQTPKHLITATGQRVTLRCSPRSGDLSVYWYQQSLDQGLQFLIQYYNGEERAKGNILERFSAQQFPDLHSELNLSSLELGDSALYFCASSVAVSGGYTFGSGTRLTVV.

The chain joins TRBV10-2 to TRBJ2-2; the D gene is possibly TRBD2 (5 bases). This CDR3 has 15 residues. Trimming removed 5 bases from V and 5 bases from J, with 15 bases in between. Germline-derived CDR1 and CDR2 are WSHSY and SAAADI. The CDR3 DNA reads TGCGCCAGCAGTAGGATGCTTTCGGGGACCGGGGAGCTGTTTTTT. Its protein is CASSRMLSGTGELFF.

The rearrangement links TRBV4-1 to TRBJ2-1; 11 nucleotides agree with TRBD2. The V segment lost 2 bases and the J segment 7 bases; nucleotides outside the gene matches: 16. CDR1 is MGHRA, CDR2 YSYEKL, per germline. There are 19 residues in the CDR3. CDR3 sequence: CASSQQIAGGLVSKNEQFF. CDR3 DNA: TGCGCCAGCAGCCAACAAATAGCGGGGGGGCTGGTCTCAAAAAATGAGCAGTTCTTC.

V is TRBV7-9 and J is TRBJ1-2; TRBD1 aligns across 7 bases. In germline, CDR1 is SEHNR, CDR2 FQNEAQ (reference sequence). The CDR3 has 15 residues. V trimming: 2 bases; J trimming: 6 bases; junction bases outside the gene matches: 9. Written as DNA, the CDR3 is TGTGCCAGCAGCTTACTGACAGGGAGTCGGAATGGCTACACCTTC. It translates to CASSLLTGSRNGYTF.

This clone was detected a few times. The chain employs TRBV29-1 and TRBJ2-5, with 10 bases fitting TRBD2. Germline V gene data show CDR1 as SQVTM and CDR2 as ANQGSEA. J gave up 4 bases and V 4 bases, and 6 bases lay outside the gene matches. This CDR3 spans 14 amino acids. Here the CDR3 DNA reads TGCAGCGTTGCTAGCGGGGGCGAGGGAGAGACCCAGTACTTC. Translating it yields CSVASGGEGETQYF.

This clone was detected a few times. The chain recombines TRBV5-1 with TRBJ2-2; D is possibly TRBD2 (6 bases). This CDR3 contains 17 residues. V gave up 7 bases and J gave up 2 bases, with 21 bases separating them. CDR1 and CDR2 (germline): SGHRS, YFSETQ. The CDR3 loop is CASGLFAGLKNTGELFF. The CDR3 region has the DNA TGCGCCAGCGGGCTATTTGCAGGACTAAAAAACACCGGGGAGCTGTTTTTT.

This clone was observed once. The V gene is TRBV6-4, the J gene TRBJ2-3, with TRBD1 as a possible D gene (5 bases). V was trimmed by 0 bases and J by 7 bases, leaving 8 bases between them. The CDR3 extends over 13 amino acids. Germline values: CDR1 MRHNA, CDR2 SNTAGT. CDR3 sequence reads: CASSDSRDYTQYF. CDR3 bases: TGTGCCAGCAGTGACTCCAGGGATTATACGCAGTATTTT.

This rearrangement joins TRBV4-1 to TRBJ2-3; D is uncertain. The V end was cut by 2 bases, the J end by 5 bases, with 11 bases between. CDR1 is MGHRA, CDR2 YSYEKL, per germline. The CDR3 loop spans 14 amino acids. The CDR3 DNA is TGCGCCAGCAGCCAATTGTCCCAGGAAGATACGCAGTATTTT. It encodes CASSQLSQEDTQYF.

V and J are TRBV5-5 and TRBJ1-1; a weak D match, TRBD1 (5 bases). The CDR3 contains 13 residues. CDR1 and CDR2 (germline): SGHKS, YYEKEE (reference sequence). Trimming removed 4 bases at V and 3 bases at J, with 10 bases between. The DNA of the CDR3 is TGTGCCAGCAGCCGACAGTGGGACACTGAAGCTTTCTTT. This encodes CASSRQWDTEAFF.

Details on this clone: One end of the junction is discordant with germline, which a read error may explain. CDR3 DNA: TGCGCCAGCAGCTTACAGGACATGAACACTGAGGCTTTCTTT. It codes for CASSLQDMNTEAFF. The V gene is TRBV5-1, the J gene TRBJ1-1; perhaps TRBD1 as D (5 bases). The CDR3 has 14 residues. Germline V lookup: CDR1 SGHRS, CDR2 YFSETQ.

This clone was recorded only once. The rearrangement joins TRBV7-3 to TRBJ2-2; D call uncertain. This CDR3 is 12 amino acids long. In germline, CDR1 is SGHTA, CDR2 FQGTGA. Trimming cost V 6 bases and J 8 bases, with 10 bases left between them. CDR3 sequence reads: CASSPDTGELFF. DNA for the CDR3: TGTGCCAGCAGTCCCGATACAGGGGAGCTGTTTTTT.

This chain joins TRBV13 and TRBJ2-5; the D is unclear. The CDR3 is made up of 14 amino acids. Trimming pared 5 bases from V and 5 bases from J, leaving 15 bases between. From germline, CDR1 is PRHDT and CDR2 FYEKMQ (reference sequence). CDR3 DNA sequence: TGTGCCAGCAGCCCACAGCCGAGATCGGAGACCCAGTACTTC. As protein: CASSPQPRSETQYF.

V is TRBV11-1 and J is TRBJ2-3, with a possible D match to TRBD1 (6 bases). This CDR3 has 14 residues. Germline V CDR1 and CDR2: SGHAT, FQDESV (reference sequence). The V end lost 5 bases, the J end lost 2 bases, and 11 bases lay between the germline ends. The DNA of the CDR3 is TGTGCCAGCAGCCCCCGACAGGACACAGATACGCAGTATTTT. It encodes CASSPRQDTDTQYF.

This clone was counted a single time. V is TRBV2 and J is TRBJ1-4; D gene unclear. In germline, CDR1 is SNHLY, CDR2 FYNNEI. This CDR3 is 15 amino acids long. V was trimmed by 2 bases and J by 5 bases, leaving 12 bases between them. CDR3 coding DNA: TGTGCCAGCAGTGAAAGGCCCGCGGGGAATGAAAAACTGTTTTTT. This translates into CASSERPAGNEKLFF.

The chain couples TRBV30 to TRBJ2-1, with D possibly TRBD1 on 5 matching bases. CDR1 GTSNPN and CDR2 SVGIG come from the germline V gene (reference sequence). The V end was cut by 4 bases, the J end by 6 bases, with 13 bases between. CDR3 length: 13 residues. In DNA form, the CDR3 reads TGTGCCTGGACAACAGGACCCCGCAATGAGCAGTTCTTC. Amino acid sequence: CAWTTGPRNEQFF.

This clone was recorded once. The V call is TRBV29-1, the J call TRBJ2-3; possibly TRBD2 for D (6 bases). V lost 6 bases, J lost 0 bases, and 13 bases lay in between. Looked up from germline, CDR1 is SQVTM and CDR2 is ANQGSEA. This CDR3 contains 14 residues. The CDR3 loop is CSVQGGTSTDTQYF. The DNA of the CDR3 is TGCAGCGTCCAAGGTGGGACTAGCACAGATACGCAGTATTTT.

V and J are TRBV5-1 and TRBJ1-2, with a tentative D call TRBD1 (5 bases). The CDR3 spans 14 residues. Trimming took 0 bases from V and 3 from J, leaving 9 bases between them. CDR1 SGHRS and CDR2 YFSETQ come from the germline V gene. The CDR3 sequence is CASSLVGEDYGYTF. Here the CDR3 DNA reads TGCGCCAGCAGCTTGGTAGGGGAGGACTATGGCTACACCTTC.

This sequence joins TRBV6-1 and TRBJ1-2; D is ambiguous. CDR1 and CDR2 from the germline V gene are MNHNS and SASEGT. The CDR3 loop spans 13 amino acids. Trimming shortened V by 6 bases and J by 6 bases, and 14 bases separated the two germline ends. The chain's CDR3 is CASRPTVANGYTF. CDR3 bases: TGTGCCAGCAGACCGACCGTAGCAAATGGCTACACCTTC.